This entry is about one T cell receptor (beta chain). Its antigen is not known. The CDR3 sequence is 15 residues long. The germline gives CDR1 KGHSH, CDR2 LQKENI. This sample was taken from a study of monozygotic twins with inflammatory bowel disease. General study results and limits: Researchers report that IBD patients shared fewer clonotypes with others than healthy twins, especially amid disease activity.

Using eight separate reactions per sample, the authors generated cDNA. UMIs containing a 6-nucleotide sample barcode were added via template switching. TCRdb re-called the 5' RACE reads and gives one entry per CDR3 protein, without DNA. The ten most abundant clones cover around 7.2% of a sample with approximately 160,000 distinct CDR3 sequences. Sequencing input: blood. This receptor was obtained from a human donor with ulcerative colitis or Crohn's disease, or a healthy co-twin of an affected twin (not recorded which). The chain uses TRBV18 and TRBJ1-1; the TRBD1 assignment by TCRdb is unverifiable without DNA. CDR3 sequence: CASSPQQGADTEAFF.